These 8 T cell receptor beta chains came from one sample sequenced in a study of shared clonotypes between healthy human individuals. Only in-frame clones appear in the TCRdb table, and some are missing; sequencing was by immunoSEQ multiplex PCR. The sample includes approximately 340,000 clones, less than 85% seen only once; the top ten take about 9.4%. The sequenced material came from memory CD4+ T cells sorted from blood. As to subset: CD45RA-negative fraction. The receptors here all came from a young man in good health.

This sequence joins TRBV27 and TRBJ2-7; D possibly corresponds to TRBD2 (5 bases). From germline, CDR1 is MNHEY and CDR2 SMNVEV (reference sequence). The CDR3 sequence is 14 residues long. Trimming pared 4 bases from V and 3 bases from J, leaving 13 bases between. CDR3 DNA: TGTGCCAGCAGTTCCCGGGGTAAGATCTACGAGCAGTACTTC. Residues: CASSSRGKIYEQYF.

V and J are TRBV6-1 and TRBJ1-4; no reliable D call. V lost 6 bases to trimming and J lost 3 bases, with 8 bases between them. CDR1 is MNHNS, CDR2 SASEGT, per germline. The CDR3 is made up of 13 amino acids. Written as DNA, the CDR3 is TGTGCCAGCAGGCAAGGATCTAATGAAAAACTGTTTTTT. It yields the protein CASRQGSNEKLFF.

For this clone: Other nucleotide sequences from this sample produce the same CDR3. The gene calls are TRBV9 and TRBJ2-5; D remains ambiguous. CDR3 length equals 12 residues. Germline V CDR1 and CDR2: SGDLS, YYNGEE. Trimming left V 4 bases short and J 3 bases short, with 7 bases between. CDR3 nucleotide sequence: TGTGCCAGCAGCCCGCAGGAAGAGACCCAGTACTTC. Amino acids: CASSPQEETQYF.

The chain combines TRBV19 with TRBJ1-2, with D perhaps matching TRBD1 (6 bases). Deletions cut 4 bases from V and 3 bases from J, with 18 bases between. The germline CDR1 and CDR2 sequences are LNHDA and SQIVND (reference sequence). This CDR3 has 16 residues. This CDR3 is CASSTLFRDKDYGYTF. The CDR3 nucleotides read TGTGCCAGTAGTACTCTTTTTAGGGACAAGGACTATGGCTACACCTTC.

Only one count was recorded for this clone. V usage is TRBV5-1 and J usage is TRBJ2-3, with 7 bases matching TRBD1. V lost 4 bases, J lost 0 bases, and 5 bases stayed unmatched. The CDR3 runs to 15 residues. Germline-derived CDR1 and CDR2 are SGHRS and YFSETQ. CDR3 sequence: CASSPRQGSTDTQYF. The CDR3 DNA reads TGCGCCAGCAGCCCTAGACAGGGTAGCACAGATACGCAGTATTTT.

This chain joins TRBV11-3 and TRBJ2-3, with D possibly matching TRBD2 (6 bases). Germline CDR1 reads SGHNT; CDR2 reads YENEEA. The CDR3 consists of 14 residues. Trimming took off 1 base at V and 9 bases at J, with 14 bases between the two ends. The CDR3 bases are TGTGCCAGCAGCTTAGGACCAACTAGCTACACGCAGTATTTT. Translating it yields CASSLGPTSYTQYF.

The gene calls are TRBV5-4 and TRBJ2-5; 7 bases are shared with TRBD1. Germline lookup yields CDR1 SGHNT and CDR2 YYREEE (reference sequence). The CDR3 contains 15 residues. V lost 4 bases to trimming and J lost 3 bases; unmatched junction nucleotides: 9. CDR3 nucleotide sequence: TGTGCCAGCAGCGACTGGGACAGTGCAAAAGAGACCCAGTACTTC. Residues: CASSDWDSAKETQYF.

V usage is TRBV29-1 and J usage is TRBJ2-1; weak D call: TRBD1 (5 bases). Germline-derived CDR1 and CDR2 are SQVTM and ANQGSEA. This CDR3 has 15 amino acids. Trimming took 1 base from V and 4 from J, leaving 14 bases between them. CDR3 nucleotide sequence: TGCAGCGTTGAAGGGCCCGGACATCCTTACAATGAGCAGTTCTTC. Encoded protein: CSVEGPGHPYNEQFF.